This T cell receptor beta chain was recovered during a study of cytomegalovirus exposure and HLA in healthy donors. Study-wide points: Indistinguishable V segments, including TRBV6-2 and TRBV6-3, were excluded.

The PCR had 60 Vbeta and 13 Jbeta primers. Measured with immunoSEQ multiplex PCR; TCRdb has only the in-frame clones, and not every one. Here the sample spans around 140,000 clones, roughly four fifths being singletons. Notes on this clone: As yet, its antigen is unknown.

Germline loops: CDR1 MNHNS, CDR2 SASEGT. Losses at the gene ends were 6 bases for V and 3 bases for J; bases not matched to a gene: 7. CDR3 length: 14 residues. Sequenced material: PBMCs. This sequence was found in a man between 18 and 35 years old in good health and CMV-seropositive. V gene TRBV6-1 combines with J gene TRBJ2-7, with 8 bases lining up with TRBD2. The CDR3 sequence: CASRVAGSGYEQYF. CDR3 sequence (DNA): TGTGCCAGCAGGGTAGCGGGATCGGGCTACGAGCAGTACTTC.